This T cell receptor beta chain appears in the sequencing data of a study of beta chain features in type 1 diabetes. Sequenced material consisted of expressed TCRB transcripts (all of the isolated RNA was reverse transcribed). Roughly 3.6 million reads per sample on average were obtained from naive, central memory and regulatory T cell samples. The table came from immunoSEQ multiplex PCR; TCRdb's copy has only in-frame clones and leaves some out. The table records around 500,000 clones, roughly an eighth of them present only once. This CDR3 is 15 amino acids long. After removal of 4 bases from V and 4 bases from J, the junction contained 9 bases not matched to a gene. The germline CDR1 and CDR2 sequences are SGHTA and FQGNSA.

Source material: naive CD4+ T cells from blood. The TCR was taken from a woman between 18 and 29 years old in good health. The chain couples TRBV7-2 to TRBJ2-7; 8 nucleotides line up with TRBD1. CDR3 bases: TGTGCCAGCAGCTCCCCAGACAGGGGAGTGTACGAGCAGTACTTC. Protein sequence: CASSSPDRGVYEQYF.